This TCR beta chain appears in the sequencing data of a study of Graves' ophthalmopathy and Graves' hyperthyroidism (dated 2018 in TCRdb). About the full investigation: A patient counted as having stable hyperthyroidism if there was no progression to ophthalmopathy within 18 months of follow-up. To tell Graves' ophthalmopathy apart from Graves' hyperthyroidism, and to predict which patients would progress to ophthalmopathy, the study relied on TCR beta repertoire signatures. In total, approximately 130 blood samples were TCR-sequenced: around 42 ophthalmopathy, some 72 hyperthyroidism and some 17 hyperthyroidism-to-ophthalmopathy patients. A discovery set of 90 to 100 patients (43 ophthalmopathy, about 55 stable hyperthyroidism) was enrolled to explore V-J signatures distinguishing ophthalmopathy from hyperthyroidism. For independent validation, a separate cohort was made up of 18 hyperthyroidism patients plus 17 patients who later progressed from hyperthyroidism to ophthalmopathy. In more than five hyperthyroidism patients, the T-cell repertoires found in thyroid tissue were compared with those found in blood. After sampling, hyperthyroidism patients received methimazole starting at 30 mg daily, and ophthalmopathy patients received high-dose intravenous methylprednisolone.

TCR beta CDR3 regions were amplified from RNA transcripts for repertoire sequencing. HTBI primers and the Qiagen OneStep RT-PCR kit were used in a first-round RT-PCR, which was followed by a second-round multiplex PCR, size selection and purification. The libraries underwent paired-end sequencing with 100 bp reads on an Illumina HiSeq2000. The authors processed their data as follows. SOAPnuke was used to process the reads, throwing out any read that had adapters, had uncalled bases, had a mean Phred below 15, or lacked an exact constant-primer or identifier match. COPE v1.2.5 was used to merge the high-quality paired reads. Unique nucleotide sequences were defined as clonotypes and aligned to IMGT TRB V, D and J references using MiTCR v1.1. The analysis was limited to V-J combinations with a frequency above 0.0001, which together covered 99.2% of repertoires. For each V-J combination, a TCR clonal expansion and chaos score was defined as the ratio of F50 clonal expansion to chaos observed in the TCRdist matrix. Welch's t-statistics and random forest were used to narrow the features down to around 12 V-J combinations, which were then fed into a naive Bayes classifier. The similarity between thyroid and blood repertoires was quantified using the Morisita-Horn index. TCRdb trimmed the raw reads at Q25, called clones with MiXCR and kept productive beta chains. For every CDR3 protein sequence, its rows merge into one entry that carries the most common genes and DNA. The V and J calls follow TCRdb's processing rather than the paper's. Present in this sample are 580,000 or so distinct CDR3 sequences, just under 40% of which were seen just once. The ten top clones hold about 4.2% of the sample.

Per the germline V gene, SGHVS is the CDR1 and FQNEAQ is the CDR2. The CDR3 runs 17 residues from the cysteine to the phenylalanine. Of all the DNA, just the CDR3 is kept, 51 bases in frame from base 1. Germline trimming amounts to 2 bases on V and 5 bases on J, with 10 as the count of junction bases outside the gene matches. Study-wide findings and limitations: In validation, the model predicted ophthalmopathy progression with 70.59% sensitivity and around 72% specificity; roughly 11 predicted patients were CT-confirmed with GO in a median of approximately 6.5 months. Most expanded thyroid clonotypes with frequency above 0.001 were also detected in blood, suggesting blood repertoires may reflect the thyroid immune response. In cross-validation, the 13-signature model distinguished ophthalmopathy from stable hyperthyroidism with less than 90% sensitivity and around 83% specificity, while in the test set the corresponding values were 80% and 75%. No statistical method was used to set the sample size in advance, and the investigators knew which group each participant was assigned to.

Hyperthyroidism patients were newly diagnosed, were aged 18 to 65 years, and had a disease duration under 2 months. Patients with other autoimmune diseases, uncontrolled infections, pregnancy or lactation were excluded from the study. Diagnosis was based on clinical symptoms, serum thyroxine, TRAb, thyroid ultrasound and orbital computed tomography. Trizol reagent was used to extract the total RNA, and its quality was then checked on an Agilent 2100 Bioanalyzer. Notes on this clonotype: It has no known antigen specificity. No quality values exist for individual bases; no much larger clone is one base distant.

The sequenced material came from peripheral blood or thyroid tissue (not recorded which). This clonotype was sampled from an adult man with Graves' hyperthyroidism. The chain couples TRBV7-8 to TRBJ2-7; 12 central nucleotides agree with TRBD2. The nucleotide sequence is TGTGCCAGCAGCTTAATTCTAGCGGGAGGGACCCTCGACGAGCAGTACTTC. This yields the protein CASSLILAGGTLDEQYF. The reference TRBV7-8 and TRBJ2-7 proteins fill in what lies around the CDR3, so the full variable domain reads GAGVSQSPRYKVAKRGQDVALRCDPISGHVSLFWYQQALGQGPEFLTYFQNEAQLDKSGLPSDRFFAERPEGSVSTLKIQRTQQEDSAVYLCASSLILAGGTLDEQYFGPGTRLTVT.